This is a list of T cell receptor beta chains from one sample in a study of identical twins. TCRdb recomputed calls from the 5' RACE reads with MiXCR, one row per CDR3 protein. The data hold 470,000 or so distinct CDR3 sequences, with more than 20% observed a single time. Another study also made use of these data, one on T cells expressing NK-cell markers.

The sample taken for sequencing was CD4+ T cells sorted from blood. The receptors were gathered from a woman aged 18 to 35 in good health. The CDR3 runs from the conserved cysteine through the conserved F or W. The D gene is left open where the match is weak. A row's size may be missing; if present it is once, few, many or a size class.

j_call,clone_size,cdr3_length,d_call,v_call,cdr3_aa,cdr3_nt
TRBJ2-3,many,15,TRBD2,TRBV20-1,CSAAPGHGGEDTQYF,TGCAGTGCTGCCCCGGGACACGGGGGGGAAGATACGCAGTATTTT
TRBJ2-5,few,14,NA,TRBV7-9,CASSLAAGGETQYF,TGTGCCAGCAGCTTAGCTGCGGGTGGGGAGACCCAGTACTTC
TRBJ1-3,few,14,TRBD1,TRBV29-1,CSVAPGGPGNTIYF,TGCAGCGTTGCCCCAGGGGGCCCTGGAAACACCATATATTTT
TRBJ2-3,NA,14,TRBD2,TRBV20-1,CSAMASGGRDTQYF,TGCAGTGCCATGGCTAGCGGGGGGAGGGATACGCAGTATTTT
TRBJ2-1,many,17,TRBD2,TRBV5-1,CASSSRVLAASYNEQFF,TGCGCCAGCAGCAGTCGGGTACTAGCGGCATCCTACAATGAGCAGTTCTTC
TRBJ1-5,NA,18,NA,TRBV11-2,CASSLHSRKWALNQPQHF,TGTGCCAGCAGCTTACACAGTAGGAAATGGGCCCTTAATCAGCCCCAGCATTTT
TRBJ2-7,many,13,TRBD2,TRBV20-1,CSARGLAGVEQYF,TGCAGTGCTCGAGGACTAGCGGGAGTTGAGCAGTACTTC
TRBJ2-2,NA,12,NA,TRBV6-5,CASSRPPRELFF,TGTGCCAGCAGCCGTCCCCCGCGGGAGCTGTTTTTT
TRBJ2-7,few,16,TRBD2,TRBV10-3,CAISESRAGDPYEQYF,TGTGCCATCAGTGAGTCAAGAGCGGGGGACCCCTACGAGCAGTACTTC
TRBJ1-1,few,14,NA,TRBV12-3/TRBV12-4,CASSLLSGRFGAFF,TGTGCCAGCAGTTTACTTTCAGGGCGGTTTGGCGCTTTCTTT
TRBJ1-5,few,17,NA,TRBV12-3/TRBV12-4,CASSEGGRGAYNQPQHF,TGTGCCAGCAGCGAAGGGGGGAGAGGGGCCTACAATCAGCCCCAGCATTTT
TRBJ2-7,few,14,NA,TRBV9,CASSVTGLAYEQYF,TGTGCCAGCAGCGTAACGGGTCTCGCCTACGAGCAGTACTTC
TRBJ2-1,once,13,NA,TRBV5-1,CASSLAGRREQFF,TGCGCCAGCAGCTTGGCTGGGAGGCGTGAGCAGTTCTTC
TRBJ2-5,many,14,TRBD2,TRBV3-1,CASSFLAGVETQYF,TGTGCCAGCAGCTTTCTAGCGGGAGTGGAGACCCAGTACTTC
TRBJ2-2,NA,14,TRBD2,TRBV20-1,CSARSQRETGELFF,TGCAGTGCTAGATCCCAGCGGGAGACCGGGGAGCTGTTTTTT
TRBJ2-6,NA,20,NA,TRBV4-2,CASSQDVPRGTVSGANVLTF,TGTGCCAGCAGCCAAGATGTGCCAAGGGGGACTGTCTCTGGGGCCAACGTCCTGACTTTC
TRBJ1-6,NA,12,NA,TRBV12-3/TRBV12-4,CASRRQTSPLHF,TGTGCCAGCAGACGACAGACTTCACCCCTCCACTTT
TRBJ2-5,NA,13,NA,TRBV12-3/TRBV12-4,CASSPDQFNEQYF,TGTGCCAGCAGTCCCGACCAGTTCAATGAGCAGTACTTC
TRBJ1-1,NA,14,NA,TRBV7-9,CASSSGPVTSGAFF,TGTGCCAGCAGCTCCGGCCCTGTTACCTCAGGAGCTTTCTTT
TRBJ2-1,few,14,TRBD2,TRBV5-1,CASSSSGDSNEQFF,TGCGCCAGCAGCTCTAGCGGGGATAGCAATGAGCAGTTCTTC